One sample yielded the 12 T cell receptor beta chains listed below, sequenced in a study of shared clonotypes between healthy human individuals. Selected positively for CCR7 and CD45RO-negative, naive CD8 cells excluded terminally differentiated effector memory CD45RA+ cells. Only in-frame clones appear in the TCRdb table, and some are missing; sequencing was by immunoSEQ multiplex PCR. This table holds some 2 million clones, about 94% found once. The sequencing sample was made of naive CD8+ T cells sorted from blood. Receptor source: a man aged 18 to 35 in good health.

The V gene is TRBV6-5, the J gene TRBJ1-2; a weak D match, TRBD1 (6 bases). Germline V CDR1 and CDR2: MNHEY, SVGAGI. The CDR3 spans 16 residues. V was trimmed by 2 bases and J by 7 bases, leaving 20 bases between them. CDR3 region: CASSYIGGAGLFGYTF. DNA for the CDR3: TGTGCCAGCAGTTACATAGGGGGGGCAGGGCTGTTTGGCTACACCTTC.

This clone appeared a few times. V usage is TRBV7-6 and J usage is TRBJ2-5; D remains unclear. Trimming took off 5 bases at V and 2 bases at J, with 9 bases between the two ends. This CDR3 spans 13 amino acids. Germline values: CDR1 SGHVS, CDR2 FNYEAQ. Here the CDR3 DNA reads TGTGCCAGCAGCCGAACGCGGCAAGAGACCCAGTACTTC. Protein: CASSRTRQETQYF. Drawing the rest from reference TRBV7-6 and TRBJ2-5, the complete variable domain is GAGVSQSPRYKVTKRGQDVALRCDPISGHVSLYWYRQALGQGPEFLTYFNYEAQQDKSGLPNDRFSAERPEGSISTLTIQRTEQRDSAMYRCASSRTRQETQYFGPGTRLLVL.

Details on this clone: Additional DNA sequences in this sample encode the identical CDR3. The rearrangement uses TRBV5-6 and TRBJ1-2; weak D call: TRBD1 (6 bases). CDR3 length: 13 amino acids. Trimming stripped 4 bases from V and 4 bases from J, with 11 bases between. Germline assignment: CDR1 SGHDT and CDR2 YYEEEE. The CDR3 nucleotides read TGTGCCAGCAGCGAGGACAGCCTCTATGGCTACACCTTC. Translated, it gives CASSEDSLYGYTF.

The count of this clone is one. This sequence joins TRBV6-1 and TRBJ2-7, with D tentatively TRBD1 or TRBD2 (5 bases each). Germline V lookup: CDR1 MNHNS, CDR2 SASEGT. This CDR3 spans 14 amino acids. The V end was cut by 6 bases, the J end by 1 base, with 13 bases between. The chain's CDR3 is CASSDPGPSYEQYF. Here the CDR3 DNA reads TGTGCCAGCAGCGACCCGGGACCGTCCTACGAGCAGTACTTC.

The chain links TRBV7-2 to TRBJ2-3; weak D call: TRBD2 (5 bases). There are 14 residues in the CDR3. Germline V lookup: CDR1 SGHTA, CDR2 FQGNSA. Trimming left V 6 bases short and J 2 bases short, with 12 bases between. In DNA, the CDR3 is TGTGCCAGCAGTAGTAGCGTCGCCACAGATACGCAGTATTTT. This translates into CASSSSVATDTQYF.

CDR3 sequence reads: CASSYLTGEEQYF. CDR3 sequence (DNA): TGTGCCAGCAGCTACCTTACAGGGGAGGAGCAGTACTTC. This chain uses TRBV5-4 with TRBJ2-7; 7 nucleotides match TRBD1. The V gene end was trimmed by 3 bases and the J gene end by 7 bases; junction bases not matched to a gene: 7. Germline CDR1 reads SGHNT; CDR2 reads YYREEE (reference sequence). The CDR3 is 13 residues long.

The rearrangement uses TRBV9 and TRBJ2-7, with TRBD2 matching over 8 bases. The CDR3 runs to 14 residues. The J segment lost 2 bases and the V segment lost 3 bases, leaving 4 bases of the junction unmatched. The germline gives CDR1 SGDLS, CDR2 YYNGEE. CDR3 amino acids: CASSASGQTYEQYF. CDR3 nucleotide sequence: TGTGCCAGCAGCGCTAGCGGGCAAACCTACGAGCAGTACTTC.

This chain connects TRBV27 to TRBJ2-2; D not certain. The V and J ends lost 5 bases and 5 bases respectively, with 12 bases between them. There are 14 residues in the CDR3. Germline CDR1 and CDR2: MNHEY and SMNVEV (reference sequence). The CDR3 nucleotides are TGTGCCAGCAGTGTCAGCTCCGCGACCGGGGAGCTGTTTTTT. Translated: CASSVSSATGELFF.

Comments on this clone: The identical CDR3 is also encoded by other nucleotide sequences in the sample. The chain links TRBV6-6 to TRBJ2-3; unclear D gene. Trimming shortened V by 0 bases and J by 6 bases, and 4 bases separated the two germline ends. This CDR3 spans 12 amino acids. Germline V gene data show CDR1 as MNHNY and CDR2 as SVGAGI (reference sequence). CDR3 in amino acids: CASSYSEDTQYF. The CDR3 DNA is TGTGCCAGCAGTTACTCAGAGGATACGCAGTATTTT.

This sequence joins TRBV29-1 and TRBJ2-7; D is unresolved. Trimming pared 6 bases from V and 0 bases from J, leaving 12 bases between. This CDR3 has 13 amino acids. CDR1 and CDR2 from the germline V gene are SQVTM and ANQGSEA. The CDR3 DNA reads as TGCAGCGTCCGACCTGCGCCCTCCTACGAGCAGTACTTC. Translated, it gives CSVRPAPSYEQYF.

Note on this clone: This CDR3 is also generated by other DNA sequences in the sample. The chain has TRBV6-5 and TRBJ2-7; D call uncertain. This CDR3 has 14 amino acids. Germline values: CDR1 MNHEY, CDR2 SVGAGI. V gave up 0 bases and J gave up 0 bases, with 6 bases separating them. CDR3 amino acids: CASSYSGSSYEQYF. Here the CDR3 DNA reads TGTGCCAGCAGTTACTCAGGGTCCTCCTACGAGCAGTACTTC.

The genes are TRBV19 and TRBJ2-5; tentative D call: TRBD2 (6 bases). The CDR3 length is 11 residues. Between the trimmed V and J ends, which lost 10 bases and 5 bases, there was a span of 11 bases. CDR1 and CDR2 (germline): LNHDA, SQIVND (reference sequence). The CDR3 sequence is CATSDGETQYF. The CDR3 bases are TGTGCCACTAGCGACGGGGAGACCCAGTACTTC.